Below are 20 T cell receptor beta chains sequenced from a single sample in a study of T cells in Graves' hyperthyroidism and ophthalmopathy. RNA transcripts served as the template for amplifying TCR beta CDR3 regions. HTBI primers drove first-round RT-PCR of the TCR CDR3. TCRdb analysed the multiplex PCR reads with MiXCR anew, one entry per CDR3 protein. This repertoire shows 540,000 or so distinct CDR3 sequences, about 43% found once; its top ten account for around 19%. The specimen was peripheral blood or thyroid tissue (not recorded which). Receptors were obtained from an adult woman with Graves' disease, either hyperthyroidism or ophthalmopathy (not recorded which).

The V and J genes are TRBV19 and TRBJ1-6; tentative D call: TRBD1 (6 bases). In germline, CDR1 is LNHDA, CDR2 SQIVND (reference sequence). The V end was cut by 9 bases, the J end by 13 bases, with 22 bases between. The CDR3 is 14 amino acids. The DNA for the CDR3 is TGTGCCAGCCCGCGGGGGCAAGGCAATCAGCCCCTCCACTTT. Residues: CASPRGQGNQPLHF.

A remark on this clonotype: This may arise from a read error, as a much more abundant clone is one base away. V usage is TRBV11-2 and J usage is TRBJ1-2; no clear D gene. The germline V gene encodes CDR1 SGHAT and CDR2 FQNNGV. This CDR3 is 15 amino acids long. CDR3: CANSQNPRSYVGYTF. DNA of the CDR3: TGCGCCAACAGCCAAAACCCCAGGAGTTACGTTGGCTACACCTTC.

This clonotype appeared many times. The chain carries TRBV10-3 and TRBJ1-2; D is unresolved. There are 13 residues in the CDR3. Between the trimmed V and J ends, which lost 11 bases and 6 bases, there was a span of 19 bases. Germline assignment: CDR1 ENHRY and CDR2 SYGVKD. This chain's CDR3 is CASLAEDNHGYTF. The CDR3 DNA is TGTGCCTCCCTTGCAGAAGACAACCATGGCTACACCTTC.

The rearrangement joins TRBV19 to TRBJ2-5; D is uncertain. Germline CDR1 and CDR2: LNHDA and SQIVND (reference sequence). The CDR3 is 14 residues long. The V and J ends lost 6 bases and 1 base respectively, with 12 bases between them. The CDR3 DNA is TGTGCCAGTAGCACAGTGGGGTCCCAAGAGACCCAGTACTTC. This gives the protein CASSTVGSQETQYF.

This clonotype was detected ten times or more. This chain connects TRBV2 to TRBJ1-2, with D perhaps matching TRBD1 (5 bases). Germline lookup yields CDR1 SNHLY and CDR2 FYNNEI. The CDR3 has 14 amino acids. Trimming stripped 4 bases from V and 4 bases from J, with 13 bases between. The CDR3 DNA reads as TGTGCCAGCAGTGTTGCACAGGTGGGCTATGGCTACACCTTC. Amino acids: CASSVAQVGYGYTF.

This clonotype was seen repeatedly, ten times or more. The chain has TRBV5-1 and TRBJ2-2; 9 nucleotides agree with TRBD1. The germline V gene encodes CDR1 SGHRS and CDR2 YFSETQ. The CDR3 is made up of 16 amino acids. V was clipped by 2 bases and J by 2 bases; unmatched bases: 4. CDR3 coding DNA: TGCGCCAGCAGCTTCACAGGGGGCACTAACACCGGGGAGCTGTTTTTT. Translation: CASSFTGGTNTGELFF.

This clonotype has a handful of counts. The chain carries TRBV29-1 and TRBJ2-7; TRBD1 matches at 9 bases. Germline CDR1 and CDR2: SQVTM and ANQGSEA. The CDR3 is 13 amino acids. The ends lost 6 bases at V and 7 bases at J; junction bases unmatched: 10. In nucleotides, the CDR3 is TGCAGCGTCGCTTTGGGACAGGGAGGGGAGCAGTACTTC. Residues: CSVALGQGGEQYF.

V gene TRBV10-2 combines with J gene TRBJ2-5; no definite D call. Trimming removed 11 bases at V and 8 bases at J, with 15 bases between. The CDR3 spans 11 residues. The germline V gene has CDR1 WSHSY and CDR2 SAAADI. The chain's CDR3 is CALQVEATQYF. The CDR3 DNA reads TGCGCCCTCCAGGTAGAGGCTACCCAGTACTTC.

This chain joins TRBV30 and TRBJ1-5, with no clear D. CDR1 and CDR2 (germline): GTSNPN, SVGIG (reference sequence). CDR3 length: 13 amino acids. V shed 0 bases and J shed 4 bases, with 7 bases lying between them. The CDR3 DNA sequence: TGTGCCTGGAGTGTATCGTGGAATCAGCCCCAGCATTTT. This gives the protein CAWSVSWNQPQHF.

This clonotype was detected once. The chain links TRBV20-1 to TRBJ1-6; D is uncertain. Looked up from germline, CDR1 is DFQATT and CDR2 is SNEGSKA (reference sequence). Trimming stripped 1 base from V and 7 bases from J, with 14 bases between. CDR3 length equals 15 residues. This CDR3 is CSARGIESENSPLHF. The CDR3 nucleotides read TGCAGTGCTAGAGGGATCGAGAGTGAGAATTCACCCCTCCACTTT.

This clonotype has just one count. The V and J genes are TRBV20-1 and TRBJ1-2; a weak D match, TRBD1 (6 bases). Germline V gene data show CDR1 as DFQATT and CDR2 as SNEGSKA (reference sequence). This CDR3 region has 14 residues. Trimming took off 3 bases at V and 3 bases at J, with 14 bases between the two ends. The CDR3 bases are TGCAGTGCTAGGTGGGGGCGCGAGGACTATGGCTACACCTTC. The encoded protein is CSARWGREDYGYTF.

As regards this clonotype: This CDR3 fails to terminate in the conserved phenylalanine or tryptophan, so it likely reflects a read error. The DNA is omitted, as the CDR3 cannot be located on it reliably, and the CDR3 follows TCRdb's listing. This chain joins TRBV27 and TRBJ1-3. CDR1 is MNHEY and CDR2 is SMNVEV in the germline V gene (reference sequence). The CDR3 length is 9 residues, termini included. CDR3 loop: CASRLLSNT.

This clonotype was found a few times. This chain's CDR3 is CASSRLSGNTIYF. The CDR3 DNA sequence: TGTGCCAGCAGCCGGCTCTCTGGAAACACCATATATTTT. V and J are TRBV2 and TRBJ1-3; D gene ambiguous. The V end lost 6 bases, the J end lost 0 bases, and 6 bases lay between the germline ends. The germline gives CDR1 SNHLY, CDR2 FYNNEI. The CDR3 is made up of 13 amino acids.

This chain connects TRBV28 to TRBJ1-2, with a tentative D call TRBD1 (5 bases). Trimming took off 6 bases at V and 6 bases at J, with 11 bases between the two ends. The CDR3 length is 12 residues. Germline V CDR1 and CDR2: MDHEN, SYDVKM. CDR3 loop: CASSSGGDGYTF. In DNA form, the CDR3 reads TGTGCCAGCAGCAGCGGGGGAGATGGCTACACCTTC.

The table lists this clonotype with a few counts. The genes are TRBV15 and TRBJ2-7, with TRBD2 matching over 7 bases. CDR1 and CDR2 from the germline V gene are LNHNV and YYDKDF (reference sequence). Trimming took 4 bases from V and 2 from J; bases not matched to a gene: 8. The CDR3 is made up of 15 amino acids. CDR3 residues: CATSKLGTTPYEQYF. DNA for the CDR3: TGTGCCACCAGCAAGCTAGGGACTACGCCCTACGAGCAGTACTTC.

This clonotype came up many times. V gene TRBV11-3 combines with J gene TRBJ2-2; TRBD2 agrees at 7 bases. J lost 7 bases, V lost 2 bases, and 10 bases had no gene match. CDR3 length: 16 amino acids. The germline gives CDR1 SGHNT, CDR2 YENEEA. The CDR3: CASSLLAGANGGELFF. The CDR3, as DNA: TGTGCCAGCAGCTTACTTGCGGGAGCTAACGGCGGGGAGCTGTTTTTT.

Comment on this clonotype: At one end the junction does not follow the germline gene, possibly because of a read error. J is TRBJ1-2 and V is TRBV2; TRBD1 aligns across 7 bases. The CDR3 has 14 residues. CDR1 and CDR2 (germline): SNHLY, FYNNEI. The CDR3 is CATSDRDRSVGYTF. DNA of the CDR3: TGTGCCACCAGTGACAGGGACAGATCGGTTGGCTACACCTTC. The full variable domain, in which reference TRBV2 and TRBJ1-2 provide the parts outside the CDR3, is EPEVTQTPSHQVTQMGQEVILRCVPISNHLYFYWYRQILGQKVEFLVSFYNNEISEKSEIFDDQFSVERPDGSNFTLKIRSTKLEDSAMYFCATSDRDRSVGYTFGSGTRLTVV.

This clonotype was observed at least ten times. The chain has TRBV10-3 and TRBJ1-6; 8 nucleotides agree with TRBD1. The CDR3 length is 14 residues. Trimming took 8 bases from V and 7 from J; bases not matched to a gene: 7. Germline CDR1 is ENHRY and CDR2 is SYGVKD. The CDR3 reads CAIGQGGVNSPLHF. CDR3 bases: TGTGCCATCGGACAGGGAGGTGTGAATTCACCCCTCCACTTT.

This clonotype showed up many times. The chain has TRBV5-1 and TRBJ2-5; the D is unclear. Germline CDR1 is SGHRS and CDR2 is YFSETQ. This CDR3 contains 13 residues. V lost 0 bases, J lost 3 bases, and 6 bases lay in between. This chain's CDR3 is CASSLVTKETQYF. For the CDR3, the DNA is TGCGCCAGCAGCTTGGTGACAAAAGAGACCCAGTACTTC.

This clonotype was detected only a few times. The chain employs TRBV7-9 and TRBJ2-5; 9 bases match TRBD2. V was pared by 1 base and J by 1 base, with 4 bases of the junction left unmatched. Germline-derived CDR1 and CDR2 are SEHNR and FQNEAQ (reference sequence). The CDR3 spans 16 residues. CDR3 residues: CASSLVAGDLQETQYF. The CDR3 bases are TGTGCCAGCAGCTTAGTAGCGGGAGATCTCCAAGAGACCCAGTACTTC.